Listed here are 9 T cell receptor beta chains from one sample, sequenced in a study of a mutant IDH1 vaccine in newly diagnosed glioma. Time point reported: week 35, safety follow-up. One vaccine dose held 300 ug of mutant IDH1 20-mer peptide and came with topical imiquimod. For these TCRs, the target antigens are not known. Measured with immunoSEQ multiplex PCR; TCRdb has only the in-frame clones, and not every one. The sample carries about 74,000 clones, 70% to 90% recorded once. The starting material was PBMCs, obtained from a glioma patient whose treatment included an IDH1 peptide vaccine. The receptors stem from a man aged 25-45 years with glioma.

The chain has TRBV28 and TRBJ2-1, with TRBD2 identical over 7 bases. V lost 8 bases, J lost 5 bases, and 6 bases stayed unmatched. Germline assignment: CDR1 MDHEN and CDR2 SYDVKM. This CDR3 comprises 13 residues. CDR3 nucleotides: TGTGCCAGCCGTGAAGCGGGAAACAATGAGCAGTTCTTC. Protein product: CASREAGNNEQFF.

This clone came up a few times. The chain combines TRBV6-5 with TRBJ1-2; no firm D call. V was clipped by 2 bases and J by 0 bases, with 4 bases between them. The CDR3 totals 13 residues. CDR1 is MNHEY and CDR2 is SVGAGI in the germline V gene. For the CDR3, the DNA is TGTGCCAGCAGTTACGCACCTAACTATGGCTACACCTTC. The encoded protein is CASSYAPNYGYTF.

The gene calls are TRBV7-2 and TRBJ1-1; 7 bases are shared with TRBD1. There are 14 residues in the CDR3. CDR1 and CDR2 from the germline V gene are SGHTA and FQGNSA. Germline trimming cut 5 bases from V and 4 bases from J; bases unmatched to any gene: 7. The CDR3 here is CASSPQGGSTEAFF. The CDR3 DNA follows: TGTGCCAGCAGCCCTCAGGGGGGGAGCACTGAAGCTTTCTTT.

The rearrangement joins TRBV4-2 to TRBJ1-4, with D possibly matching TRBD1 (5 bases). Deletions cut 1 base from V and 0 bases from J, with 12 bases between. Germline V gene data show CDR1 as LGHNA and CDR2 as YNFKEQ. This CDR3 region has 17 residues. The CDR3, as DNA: TGTGCCAGCAGCCAAGGGGACTACTGGTCAACTAATGAAAAACTGTTTTTT. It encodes CASSQGDYWSTNEKLFF.

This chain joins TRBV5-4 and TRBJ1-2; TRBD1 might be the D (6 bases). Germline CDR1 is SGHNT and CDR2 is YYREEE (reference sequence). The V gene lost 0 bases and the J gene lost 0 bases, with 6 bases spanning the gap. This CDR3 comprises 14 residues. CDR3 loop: CASSLGTANYGYTF. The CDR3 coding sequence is TGTGCCAGCAGCTTGGGGACAGCTAACTATGGCTACACCTTC. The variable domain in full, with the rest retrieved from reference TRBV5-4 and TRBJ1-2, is ETGVTQSPTHLIKTRGQQVTLRCSSQSGHNTVSWYQQALGQGPQFIFQYYREEENGRGNFPPRFSGLQFPNYSSELNVNALELDDSALYLCASSLGTANYGYTFGSGTRLTVV.

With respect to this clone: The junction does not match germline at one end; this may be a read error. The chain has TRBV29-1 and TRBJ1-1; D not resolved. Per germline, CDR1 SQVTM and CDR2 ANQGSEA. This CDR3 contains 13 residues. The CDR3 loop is CSVVHSLNAEAFF. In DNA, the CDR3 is TGCAGCGTTGTGCACAGCTTGAACGCTGAAGCTTTCTTT.

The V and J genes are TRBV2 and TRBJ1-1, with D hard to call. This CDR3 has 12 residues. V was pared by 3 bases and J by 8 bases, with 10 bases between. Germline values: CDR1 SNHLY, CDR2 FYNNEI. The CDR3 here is CASSEGNIEAFF. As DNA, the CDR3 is TGTGCCAGCAGTGAGGGGAACATCGAAGCTTTCTTT.

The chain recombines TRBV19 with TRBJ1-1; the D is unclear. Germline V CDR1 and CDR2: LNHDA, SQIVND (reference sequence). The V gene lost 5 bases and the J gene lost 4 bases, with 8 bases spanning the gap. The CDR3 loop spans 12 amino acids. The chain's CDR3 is CASSPGSTEAFF. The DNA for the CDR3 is TGTGCCAGTAGTCCGGGGAGCACTGAAGCTTTCTTT.

CDR3 DNA sequence: TGCGCCAGCAGTCGAAGGGTTGGCACAGATACGCAGTATTTT. Its protein is CASSRRVGTDTQYF. The rearrangement uses TRBV5-1 and TRBJ2-3; D is undetermined. Per germline, CDR1 SGHRS and CDR2 YFSETQ. V was shortened by 5 bases and J by 1 base, with 11 bases between the two germline ends. CDR3 length: 14 residues.